This TCR beta chain was sequenced during a study of blood T cell repertoires in COVID-19. Whole-study context: Collection of acute and convalescent COVID-19 samples took place in the United States, Italy and Spain. PBMCs, B-cell-depleted T cells, or T cells provided the cDNA or gDNA that made up the material.

CDR1 and CDR2 (germline): MNHEY, SMNVEV (reference sequence). V was cut by 5 bases and J by 6 bases, with 16 bases left in between. The CDR3 loop spans 14 amino acids. Per the authors' pipeline: Researchers report that nucleated cell counts were estimated from reference gene primer amplification. The assay was immunoSEQ multiplex PCR, and TCRdb's table has in-frame clones only and misses some. V and J calls and clone size are as listed in that table; D and trimming were resolved from the DNA. The repertoire consists of around 80,000 clones, with roughly four fifths occurring once and the leading ten covering 9.5% to 15%. This clone turned up a few times.

The chain couples TRBV27 to TRBJ1-1; D may be TRBD1 (6 bases). This receptor was identified in a man aged 80 or over with acute or convalescent COVID-19. Sequencing input: peripheral blood. The DNA of the CDR3 is TGTGCCAGCAGTCGAACAGGGATCGGGGCTGAAGCTTTCTTT. As protein: CASSRTGIGAEAFF.